Listed here is a single T cell receptor (beta chain). Its antigen is unknown. PCR was performed using 60 Vbeta and 13 Jbeta primers. Original processing methods: The authors later counted 75 million to 90 million unique TCR beta chains, approximately 10 million of them shared. Libraries were prepared by immunoSEQ multiplex PCR; TCRdb keeps only in-frame clonotypes and omits some of them. For V, J and clone size, that table is used; D and trimming come from the DNA. Here the sample table reports tens of thousands of clones. The data were taken from a study of cytomegalovirus exposure and HLA in healthy donors. Germline V gene sequence: CDR1 SQVTM, CDR2 ANQGSEA. With 6 bases removed from V and 3 bases from J, the gap between germline ends came to 9 bases. There are 11 residues in the CDR3. Study conclusions and caveats: Earlier analysis yielded a pattern in which most TCR beta V segments were productive about 90% or about 30% of the time. In a later analysis, V- and J-gene trimming of beta chains associated with a DCLRE1C missense variant, replicated independently. In a later analysis, CMV-associated beta chains were mostly HLA-associated, it appeared.

The origin of this receptor is a male donor in good health and CMV-seronegative. This chain joins TRBV29-1 and TRBJ2-7; a weak D match, TRBD1 (5 bases). What was sequenced was PBMCs. CDR3 sequence reads: CSVQESYEQYF. CDR3 bases: TGCAGCGTACAGGAGAGCTACGAGCAGTACTTC.